These T cell receptor beta chains were read from a single sample in a study of Graves' ophthalmopathy and Graves' hyperthyroidism. From the multiplex PCR reads, TCRdb called clonotypes with MiXCR, one entry per CDR3 protein. The sample records some 1.1 million distinct CDR3 sequences, about two fifths being singletons. Input material: peripheral blood or thyroid tissue (not recorded which). These TCRs come from an adult man with Graves' hyperthyroidism. Each CDR3 is given without its conserved first and last residue. A D gene is named only where the DNA matches it firmly.

d_gene | v_gene | CDR3aa
. | TRBV19 | ASSIITGPLNQPQH
TRBD2 | TRBV7-6 | ASSKTSGTYEQY
. | TRBV7-2 | ASSAPSQGGTEAF
. | TRBV3-1 | ASRQRSQGMGGYT
. | TRBV7-8 | ASIHTPGPNEKLF
. | TRBV19 | ASSSPSDSYGYT
TRBD1 | TRBV7-8 | ASRKTGGGETQY
. | TRBV6-5 | ASTQVAEKTQY
. | TRBV19 | ASSPTGTRLANYGYT
. | TRBV29-1 | SAEGGGANVLT
TRBD2 | TRBV7-3 | ASSLGLAGRDTQY
. | TRBV11-2 | ASSLLEQQY
. | TRBV29-1 | SVESAGVGEAF
. | TRBV30 | AWTGNRDSPY